Listed below are T cell receptor beta chains from one sample, sequenced in a study of beta chain features in type 1 diabetes. Measured with immunoSEQ multiplex PCR; TCRdb has only the in-frame clones, and not every one. The table includes around 300,000 clones, roughly 8% detected once. The sequencing sample was made of central memory CD4+ T cells from blood. The origin of the receptors is a woman aged 18 to 35 in good health. Each CDR3 is given with its conserved first and last residue. The order of the fields is D gene, V gene, J gene, clone size, CDR3 DNA, CDR3 protein. A D gene is named only where the DNA matches it firmly. Only part of the rows carry a size: once, few, many, or a class if the clone is expanded.

TRBD1	TRBV5-1	TRBJ1-5	.	TGCGCCAGCAGCCCGGGGACAGGGATGGAGCCCCAGCATTTT	CASSPGTGMEPQHF
TRBD1	TRBV7-9	TRBJ1-4	many	TGTGCCAGCAGCTATCCAGGACAGGGGCATAATGAGGAACTGTTTTTT	CASSYPGQGHNEELFF
TRBD1	TRBV11-2	TRBJ2-3	few	TGTGCCAGCAGCCCAGGACAGGGTAGCACAGATACGCAGTATTTT	CASSPGQGSTDTQYF
TRBD1	TRBV28	TRBJ2-6	.	TGTGCCAGCAGTTCCCCAGGGGGAGGGGCCAACGTCCTGACTTTC	CASSSPGGGANVLTF
TRBD1	TRBV2	TRBJ2-3	few	TGTGCCAGCAGTGCTTCAGGGGGCAGGGCAGATACGCAGTATTTT	CASSASGGRADTQYF
.	TRBV18	TRBJ1-2	few	TGTGCCAGCTCACCACCCACGGGAGCTGCAGGCGGCTACACCTTC	CASSPPTGAAGGYTF
.	TRBV4-1	TRBJ1-5	many	TGCGCCAGCAGCCCCACGACAGGGCCCCAGCATTTT	CASSPTTGPQHF
.	TRBV7-2	TRBJ2-7	.	TGTGCCAGCAGCCTAGGGCCAGGCGAGCAGTACTTC	CASSLGPGEQYF
.	TRBV7-2	TRBJ1-1	.	TGTGCCAGCAGCTTAGCTTTTGGGAACACTGAAGCTTTCTTT	CASSLAFGNTEAFF
.	TRBV7-2	TRBJ2-1	.	TGTGCCAGCAGCTTACAGGGGCCCTCTTACAATGAGCAGTTCTTC	CASSLQGPSYNEQFF
TRBD1	TRBV19	TRBJ2-1	.	TGTGCCAGTAGTGCCCAATGGACAGGGGACGATGAGCAGTTCTTC	CASSAQWTGDDEQFF
.	TRBV13	TRBJ2-2	few	TGTGCCAGCAGCCGCGAATTAGGACAGTTCGGGGAGCTGTTTTTT	CASSRELGQFGELFF
.	TRBV7-2	TRBJ1-1	.	TGTGCCAGCAGCGCCATCCAGGGGAGAGCTTTCTTT	CASSAIQGRAFF
.	TRBV5-1	TRBJ1-2	.	TGCGCCAGCAGCTTGGGAGCGGCATTTAAGAACTATGGCTACACCTTC	CASSLGAAFKNYGYTF
.	TRBV29-1	TRBJ2-5	few	TGCAGCGTTGAGGGGCAGGCCCAAGAGACCCAGTACTTC	CSVEGQAQETQYF
TRBD2	TRBV30	TRBJ2-1	.	TGTGCCTGGAGCGACCCGGGACTAGCTTACAATGAGCAGTTCTTC	CAWSDPGLAYNEQFF
TRBD2	TRBV29-1	TRBJ2-1	.	TGCAGCGCGGGGGGGGCCCCCTCCTACAATGAGCAGTTCTTC	CSAGGAPSYNEQFF
.	TRBV15	TRBJ1-1	few	TGTGCCACCAGCAGAGGGCAGGGGCTGAACACTGAAGCTTTCTTT	CATSRGQGLNTEAFF
.	TRBV9	TRBJ1-5	.	TGTGCCAGCAGCGTAGGGCCAGGGAGTCAGCCCCAGCATTTT	CASSVGPGSQPQHF
.	TRBV7-2	TRBJ2-1	many	TGTGCCAGCAGCAGGGCTCAGGGGAAATCTGAGCAGTTCTTC	CASSRAQGKSEQFF
TRBD1	TRBV19	TRBJ2-7	few	TGTGCCAGCACCGGGACAGGGACCTACGAGCAGTACTTC	CASTGTGTYEQYF
.	TRBV7-2	TRBJ1-1	many	TGTGCCAGCAGCTACTCCATGAACACTGAAGCTTTCTTT	CASSYSMNTEAFF
.	TRBV6-1	TRBJ1-2	.	TGTGCCAGCAGTGACTTGGGACGGGGGAAGAAGGATGGCTACACCTTC	CASSDLGRGKKDGYTF
TRBD2	TRBV7-8	TRBJ2-1	.	TGTGCCAGCAGCTACCCGTTAAGGGGCGGGAGCTCCTACAATGAGCAGTTCTTC	CASSYPLRGGSSYNEQFF